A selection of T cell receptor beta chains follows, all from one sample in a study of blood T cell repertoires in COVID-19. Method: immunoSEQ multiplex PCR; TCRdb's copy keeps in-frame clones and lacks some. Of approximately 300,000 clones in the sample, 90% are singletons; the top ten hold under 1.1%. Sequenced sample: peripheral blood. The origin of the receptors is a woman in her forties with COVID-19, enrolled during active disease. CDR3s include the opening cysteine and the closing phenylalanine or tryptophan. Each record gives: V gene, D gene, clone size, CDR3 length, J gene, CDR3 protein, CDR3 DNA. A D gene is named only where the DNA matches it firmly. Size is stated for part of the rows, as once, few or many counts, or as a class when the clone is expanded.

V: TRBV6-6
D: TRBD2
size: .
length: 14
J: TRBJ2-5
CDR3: CASSGSAGLETQYF
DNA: TGTGCCAGCAGTGGGTCAGCGGGATTAGAGACCCAGTACTTC

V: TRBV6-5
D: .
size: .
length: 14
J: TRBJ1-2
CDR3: CASSYLVADYGYTF
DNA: TGTGCCAGCAGTTACCTCGTCGCAGACTATGGCTACACCTTC

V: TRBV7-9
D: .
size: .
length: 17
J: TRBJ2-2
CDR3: CASSPRRADQNTGELFF
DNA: TGTGCCAGCAGCCCCAGGAGGGCGGACCAGAACACCGGGGAGCTGTTTTTT

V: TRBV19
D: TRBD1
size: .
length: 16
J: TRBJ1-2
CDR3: CASSIRPGQRPYGYTF
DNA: TGTGCCAGTAGCATACGGCCGGGACAGCGTCCTTATGGCTACACCTTC

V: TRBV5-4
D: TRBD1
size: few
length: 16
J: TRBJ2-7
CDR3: CASSPRRGTGYYEQYF
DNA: TGTGCCAGCAGCCCACGACGTGGGACAGGATACTACGAGCAGTACTTC

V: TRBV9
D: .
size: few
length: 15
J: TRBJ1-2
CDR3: CASSAGDRVRYGYTF
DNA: TGTGCCAGCAGCGCGGGGGACCGCGTAAGATATGGCTACACCTTC

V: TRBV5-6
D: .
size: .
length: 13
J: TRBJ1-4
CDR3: CASSLDNGGKLFF
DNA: TGTGCCAGCAGCTTGGATAACGGTGGAAAACTGTTTTTT

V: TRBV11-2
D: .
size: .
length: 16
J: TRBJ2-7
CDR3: CASSLSQGHRRYEQYF
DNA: TGTGCCAGCAGCCTCTCACAGGGACATCGACGCTACGAGCAGTACTTC

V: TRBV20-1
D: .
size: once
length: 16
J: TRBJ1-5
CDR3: CSASVLSGTPNQPQHF
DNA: TGCAGTGCTAGTGTACTCTCCGGGACACCGAATCAGCCCCAGCATTTT

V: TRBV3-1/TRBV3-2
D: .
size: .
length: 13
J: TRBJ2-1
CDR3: CASSQEAQGEQFF
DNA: TGTGCCAGCAGCCAAGAGGCCCAGGGTGAGCAGTTCTTC

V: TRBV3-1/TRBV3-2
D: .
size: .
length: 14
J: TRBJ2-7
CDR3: CASSQGLALYEQYF
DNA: TGTGCCAGCAGCCAAGGGCTAGCCCTCTACGAGCAGTACTTC

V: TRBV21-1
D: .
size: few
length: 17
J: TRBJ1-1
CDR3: CASSILSGTALNTEAFF
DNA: TGTGCCAGCAGCATTCTCTCCGGGACAGCCTTGAACACTGAAGCTTTCTTT

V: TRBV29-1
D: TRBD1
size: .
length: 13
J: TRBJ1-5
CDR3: CSVGQGGGQPQHF
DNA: TGCAGCGTGGGACAGGGGGGAGGTCAGCCCCAGCATTTT

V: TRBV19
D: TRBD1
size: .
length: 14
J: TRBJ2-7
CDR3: CASSAQGARDEQYF
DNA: TGTGCCAGTAGCGCTCAGGGGGCGCGAGACGAGCAGTACTTC

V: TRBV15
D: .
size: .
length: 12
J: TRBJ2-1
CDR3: CATSRVATEQFF
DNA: TGTGCCACCAGCAGAGTAGCGACTGAGCAGTTCTTC

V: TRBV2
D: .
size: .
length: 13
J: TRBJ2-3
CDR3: CASSENPGDTQYF
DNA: TGTGCCAGCAGTGAAAATCCGGGGGATACGCAGTATTTT

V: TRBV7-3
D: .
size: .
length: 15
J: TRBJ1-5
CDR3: CASSLTQDSNQPQHF
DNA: TGTGCCAGCAGCTTAACACAGGATAGCAATCAGCCCCAGCATTTT

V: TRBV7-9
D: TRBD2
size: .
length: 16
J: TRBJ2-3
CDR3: CASSLGMGGGTDTQYF
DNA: TGTGCCAGCAGCTTAGGAATGGGCGGGGGGACAGATACGCAGTATTTT

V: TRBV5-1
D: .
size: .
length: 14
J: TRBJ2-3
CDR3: CASSFGQTTDTQYF
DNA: TGCGCCAGCAGCTTCGGACAGACCACAGATACGCAGTATTTT

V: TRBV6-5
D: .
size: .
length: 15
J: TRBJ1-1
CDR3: CASSYSRRVNTEAFF
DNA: TGTGCCAGCAGTTACTCGAGGAGGGTGAACACTGAAGCTTTCTTT

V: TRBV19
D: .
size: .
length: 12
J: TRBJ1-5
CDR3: CASKGPNQPQHF
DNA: TGTGCCAGTAAGGGGCCCAATCAGCCCCAGCATTTT

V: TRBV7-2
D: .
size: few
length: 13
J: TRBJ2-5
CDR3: CASSLMAQSTQYF
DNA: TGTGCCAGCAGCTTAATGGCCCAGTCGACCCAGTACTTC

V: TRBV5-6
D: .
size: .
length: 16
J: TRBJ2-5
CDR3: CASSKGHASSRETQYF
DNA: TGTGCCAGCAGCAAAGGACATGCTTCATCTCGAGAGACCCAGTACTTC

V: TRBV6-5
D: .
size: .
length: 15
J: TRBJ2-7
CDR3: CASRRADRGYGEQYF
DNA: TGTGCCAGCAGGAGGGCTGACCGCGGTTATGGGGAGCAGTACTTC

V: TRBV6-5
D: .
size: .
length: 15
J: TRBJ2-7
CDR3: CASSSDRSLSYEQYF
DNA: TGTGCCAGCAGCTCCGACAGGTCGCTCTCCTACGAGCAGTACTTC

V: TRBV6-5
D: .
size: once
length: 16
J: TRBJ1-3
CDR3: CASSYSISGVGNTIYF
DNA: TGTGCCAGCAGTTACTCGATATCCGGGGTCGGAAACACCATATATTTT

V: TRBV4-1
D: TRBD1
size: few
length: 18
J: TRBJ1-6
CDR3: CASSQDPGTGAYNSPLHF
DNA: TGCGCCAGCAGCCAAGATCCCGGGACAGGAGCCTATAATTCACCCCTCCACTTT

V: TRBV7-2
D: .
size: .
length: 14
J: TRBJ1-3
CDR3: CASSSGQPGNTIYF
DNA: TGTGCCAGCAGCTCGGGACAACCGGGAAACACCATATATTTT

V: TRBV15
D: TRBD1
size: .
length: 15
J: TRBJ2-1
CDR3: CATSRTWTGANEQFF
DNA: TGTGCCACCAGCAGGACCTGGACAGGGGCAAATGAGCAGTTCTTC

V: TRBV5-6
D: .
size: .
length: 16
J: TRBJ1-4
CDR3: CASSSPSQGGYEKLFF
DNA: TGTGCCAGCAGCTCGCCCTCCCAGGGTGGATATGAAAAACTGTTTTTT

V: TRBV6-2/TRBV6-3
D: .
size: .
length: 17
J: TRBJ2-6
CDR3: CASSRTVSAAGANVLTF
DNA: TGTGCCAGCAGTAGGACAGTCTCAGCCGCGGGGGCCAACGTCCTGACTTTC

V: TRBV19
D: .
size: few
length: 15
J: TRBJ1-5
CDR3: CASSIFSSGNQPQHF
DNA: TGTGCCAGTAGTATTTTTAGCAGCGGCAATCAGCCCCAGCATTTT

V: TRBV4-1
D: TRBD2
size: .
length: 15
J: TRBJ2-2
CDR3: CASSRLAGEAGELFF
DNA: TGCGCCAGCAGCCGACTAGCGGGGGAGGCCGGGGAGCTGTTTTTT

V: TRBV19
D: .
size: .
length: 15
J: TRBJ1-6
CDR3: CASSGTEVYNSPLHF
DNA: TGTGCCAGTAGCGGGACTGAGGTCTATAATTCACCCCTCCACTTT

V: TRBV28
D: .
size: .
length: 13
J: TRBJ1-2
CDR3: CASTYPRGVGYTF
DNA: TGTGCCAGCACCTACCCACGGGGGGTTGGCTACACCTTC

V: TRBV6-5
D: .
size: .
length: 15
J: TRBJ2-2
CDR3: CASSYNRSPTGELFF
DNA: TGTGCCAGCAGTTACAACAGATCCCCCACCGGGGAGCTGTTTTTT

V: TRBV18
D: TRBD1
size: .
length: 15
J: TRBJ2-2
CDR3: CASSPLTGYTGELFF
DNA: TGTGCCAGCTCACCATTGACAGGGTATACCGGGGAGCTGTTTTTT

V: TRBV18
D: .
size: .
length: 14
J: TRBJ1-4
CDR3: CASSPTGGLEKLFF
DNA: TGTGCCAGCTCACCGACGGGGGGGCTTGAAAAACTGTTTTTT

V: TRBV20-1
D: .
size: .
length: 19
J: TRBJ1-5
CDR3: CSASPNRDKGYSYNQPQHF
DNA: TGCAGTGCTAGTCCTAATCGGGACAAGGGTTACTCCTACAATCAGCCCCAGCATTTT

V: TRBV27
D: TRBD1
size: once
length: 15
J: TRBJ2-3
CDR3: CASSSRTGGRDTQYF
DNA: TGTGCCAGCAGTTCCCGGACAGGGGGTAGGGATACGCAGTATTTT

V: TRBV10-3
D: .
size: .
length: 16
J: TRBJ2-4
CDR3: CAISADTVGAKNIQYF
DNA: TGTGCCATCAGTGCGGACACCGTGGGAGCCAAAAACATTCAGTACTTC

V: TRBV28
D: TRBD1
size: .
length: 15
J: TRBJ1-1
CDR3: CASSDPGQGNTEAFF
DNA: TGTGCCAGCAGTGATCCGGGACAGGGGAACACTGAAGCTTTCTTT

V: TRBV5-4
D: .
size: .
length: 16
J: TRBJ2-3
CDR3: CASSRDTASSTDTQYF
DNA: TGTGCCAGCAGCCGGGACACTGCGTCTAGCACAGATACGCAGTATTTT

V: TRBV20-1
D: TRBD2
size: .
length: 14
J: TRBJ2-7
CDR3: CSASRLADSYEQYF
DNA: TGCAGTGCTAGTAGACTAGCGGACTCCTACGAGCAGTACTTC

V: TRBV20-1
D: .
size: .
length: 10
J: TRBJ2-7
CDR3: CSARRERPYF
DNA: TGCAGTGCTAGACGGGAGCGGCCGTACTTC

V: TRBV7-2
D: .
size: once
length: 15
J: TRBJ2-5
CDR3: CASSPAGGTEETQYF
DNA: TGTGCCAGCAGCCCCGCGGGCGGGACAGAAGAGACCCAGTACTTC

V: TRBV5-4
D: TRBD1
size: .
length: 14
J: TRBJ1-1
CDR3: CASSYIQGGTEAFF
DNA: TGTGCCAGCAGCTATATACAGGGGGGAACTGAAGCTTTCTTT

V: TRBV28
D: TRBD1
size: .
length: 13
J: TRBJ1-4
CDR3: CASRDRGPEKLFF
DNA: TGTGCCAGCAGAGACAGGGGCCCAGAAAAACTGTTTTTT

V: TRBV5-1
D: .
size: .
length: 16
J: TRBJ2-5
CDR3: CASSLRGPSTQETQYF
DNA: TGCGCCAGCAGCCTGCGGGGGCCATCAACCCAAGAGACCCAGTACTTC

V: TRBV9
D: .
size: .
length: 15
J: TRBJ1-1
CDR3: CASSVDQSGLGEAFF
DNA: TGTGCCAGCAGCGTAGATCAGTCGGGATTGGGTGAAGCTTTCTTT

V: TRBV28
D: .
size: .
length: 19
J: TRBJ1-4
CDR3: CASSSLRRNRVATNEKLFF
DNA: TGTGCCAGCAGTTCCCTAAGGAGAAACAGGGTTGCAACTAATGAAAAACTGTTTTTT

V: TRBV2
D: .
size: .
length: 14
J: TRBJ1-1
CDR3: CASSEVGGETEAFF
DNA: TGTGCCAGCAGTGAAGTGGGGGGGGAGACTGAAGCTTTCTTT

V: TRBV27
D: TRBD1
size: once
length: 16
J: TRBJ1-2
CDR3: CASSSPGTGISYGYTF
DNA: TGTGCCAGCAGTTCACCCGGGACAGGGATCAGCTATGGCTACACCTTC

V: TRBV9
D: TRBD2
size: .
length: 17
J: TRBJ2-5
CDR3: CASSLNLAGGSGETQYF
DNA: TGTGCCAGCAGCCTTAACTTAGCGGGGGGTAGTGGAGAGACCCAGTACTTC

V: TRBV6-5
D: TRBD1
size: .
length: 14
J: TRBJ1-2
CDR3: CASSRQGANYGYTF
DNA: TGTGCCAGCAGCCGACAGGGGGCTAACTATGGCTACACCTTC

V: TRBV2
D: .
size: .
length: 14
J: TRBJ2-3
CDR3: CASGEGLSTDTQYF
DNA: TGTGCCAGCGGTGAGGGGCTCAGCACAGATACGCAGTATTTT